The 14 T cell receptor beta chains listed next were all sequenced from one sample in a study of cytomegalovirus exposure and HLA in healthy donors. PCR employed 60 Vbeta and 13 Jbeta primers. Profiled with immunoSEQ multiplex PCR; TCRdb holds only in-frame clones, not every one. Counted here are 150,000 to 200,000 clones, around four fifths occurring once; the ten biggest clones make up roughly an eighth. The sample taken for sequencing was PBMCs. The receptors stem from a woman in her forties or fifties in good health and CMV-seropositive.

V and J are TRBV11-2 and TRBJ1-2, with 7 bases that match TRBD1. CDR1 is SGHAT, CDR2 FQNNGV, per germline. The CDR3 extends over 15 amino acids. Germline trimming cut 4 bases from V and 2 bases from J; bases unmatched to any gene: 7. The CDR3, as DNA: TGTGCCAGCAGCTCAGCGACAGGGACCAACTATGGCTACACCTTC. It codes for CASSSATGTNYGYTF.

The CDR3 is CASSRRGTEAFF. CDR3 DNA: TGTGCCAGCAGCCGTAGGGGGACTGAAGCTTTCTTT. The genes are TRBV11-3 and TRBJ1-1, with D possibly matching TRBD1 (6 bases). The CDR3 totals 12 residues. Trimming removed 5 bases at V and 5 bases at J, with 9 bases between. Germline CDR1 reads SGHNT; CDR2 reads YENEEA.

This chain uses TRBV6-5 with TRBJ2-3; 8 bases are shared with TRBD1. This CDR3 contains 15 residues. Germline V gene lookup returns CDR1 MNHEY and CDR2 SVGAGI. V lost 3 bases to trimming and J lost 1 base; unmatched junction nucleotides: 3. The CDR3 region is CASSYETGGTDTQYF. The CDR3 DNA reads TGTGCCAGCAGTTATGAGACAGGGGGCACAGATACGCAGTATTTT.

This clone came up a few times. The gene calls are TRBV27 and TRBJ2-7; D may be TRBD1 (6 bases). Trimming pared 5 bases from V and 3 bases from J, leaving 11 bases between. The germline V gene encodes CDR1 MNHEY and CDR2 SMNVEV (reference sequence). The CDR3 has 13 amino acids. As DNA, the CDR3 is TGTGCCAGCAGTGGTCAGGGGCGCTACGAGCAGTACTTC. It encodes CASSGQGRYEQYF.

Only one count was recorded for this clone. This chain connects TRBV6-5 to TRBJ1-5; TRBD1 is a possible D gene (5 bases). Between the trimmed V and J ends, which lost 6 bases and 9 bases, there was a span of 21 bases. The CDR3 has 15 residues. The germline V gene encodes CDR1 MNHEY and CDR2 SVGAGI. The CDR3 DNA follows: TGTGCCAGCAGGCTTAGTAGAAGGGGTGGTGGGCCCCAGCATTTT. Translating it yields CASRLSRRGGGPQHF.

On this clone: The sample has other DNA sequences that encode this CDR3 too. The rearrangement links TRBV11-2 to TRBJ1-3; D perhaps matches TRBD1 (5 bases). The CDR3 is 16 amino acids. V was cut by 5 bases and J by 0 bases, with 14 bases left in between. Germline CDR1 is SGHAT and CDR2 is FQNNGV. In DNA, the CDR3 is TGTGCCAGCAGCGGACGACAGAGACCCTCTGGAAACACCATATATTTT. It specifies CASSGRQRPSGNTIYF.

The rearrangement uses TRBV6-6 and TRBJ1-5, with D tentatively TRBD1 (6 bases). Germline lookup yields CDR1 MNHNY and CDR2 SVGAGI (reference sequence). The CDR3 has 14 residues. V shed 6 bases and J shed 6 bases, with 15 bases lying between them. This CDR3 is CASSPGQRSQPQHF. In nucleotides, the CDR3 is TGTGCCAGCAGCCCAGGACAGAGGAGTCAGCCCCAGCATTTT.

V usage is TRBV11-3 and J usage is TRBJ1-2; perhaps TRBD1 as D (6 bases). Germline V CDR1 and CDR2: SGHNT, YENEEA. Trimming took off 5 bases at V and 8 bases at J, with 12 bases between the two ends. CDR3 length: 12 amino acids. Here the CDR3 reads CASSQGGVGYTF. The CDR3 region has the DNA TGTGCCAGCAGCCAAGGGGGTGTCGGCTACACCTTC.

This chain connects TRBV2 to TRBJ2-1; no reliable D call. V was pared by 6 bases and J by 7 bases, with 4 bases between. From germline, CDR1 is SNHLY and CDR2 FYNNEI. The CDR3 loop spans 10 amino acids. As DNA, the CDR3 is TGTGCCAGCAGGGAGAATGAGCAGTTCTTC. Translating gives CASRENEQFF.

CDR3 in DNA: TGCAGCGATAGACAGGGGATGAACTATGGCTACACCTTC. Its protein product is CSDRQGMNYGYTF. The chain joins TRBV29-1 to TRBJ1-2; 8 positions agree with TRBD1. The germline gives CDR1 SQVTM, CDR2 ANQGSEA. The CDR3 runs 13 residues. V gave up 7 bases and J gave up 2 bases; unmatched junction bases: 6.

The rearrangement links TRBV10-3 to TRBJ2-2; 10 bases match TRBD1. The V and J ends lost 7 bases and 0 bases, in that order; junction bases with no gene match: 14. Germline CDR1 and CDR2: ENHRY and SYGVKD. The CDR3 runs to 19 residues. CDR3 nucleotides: TGTGCCATCACCCCAACTATACCGGGACAGGGGACGAACACCGGGGAGCTGTTTTTT. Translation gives CAITPTIPGQGTNTGELFF.

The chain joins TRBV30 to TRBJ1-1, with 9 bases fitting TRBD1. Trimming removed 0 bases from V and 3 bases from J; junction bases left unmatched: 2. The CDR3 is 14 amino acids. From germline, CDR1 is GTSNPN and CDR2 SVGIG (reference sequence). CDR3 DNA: TGTGCCTGGAGTGTTTGGGACAGGGACACTGAAGCTTTCTTT. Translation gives CAWSVWDRDTEAFF.

The CDR3 reads CASSSTGGSYNSPLHF. The CDR3 coding sequence is TGTGCCAGCAGCTCTACAGGGGGTTCCTATAATTCACCCCTCCACTTT. The chain employs TRBV7-9 and TRBJ1-6; 8 nucleotides line up with TRBD1. CDR1 is SEHNR, CDR2 FQNEAQ, per germline (reference sequence). Germline trimming cut 4 bases from V and 1 base from J; bases unmatched to any gene: 3. CDR3 length: 16 amino acids.

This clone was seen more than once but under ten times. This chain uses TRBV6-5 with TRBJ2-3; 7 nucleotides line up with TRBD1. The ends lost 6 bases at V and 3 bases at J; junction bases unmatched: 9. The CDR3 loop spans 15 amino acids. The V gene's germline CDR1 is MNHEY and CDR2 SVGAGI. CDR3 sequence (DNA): TGTGCCAGCAGCCGAGGACAGGTGGGGACAGATACGCAGTATTTT. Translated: CASSRGQVGTDTQYF.